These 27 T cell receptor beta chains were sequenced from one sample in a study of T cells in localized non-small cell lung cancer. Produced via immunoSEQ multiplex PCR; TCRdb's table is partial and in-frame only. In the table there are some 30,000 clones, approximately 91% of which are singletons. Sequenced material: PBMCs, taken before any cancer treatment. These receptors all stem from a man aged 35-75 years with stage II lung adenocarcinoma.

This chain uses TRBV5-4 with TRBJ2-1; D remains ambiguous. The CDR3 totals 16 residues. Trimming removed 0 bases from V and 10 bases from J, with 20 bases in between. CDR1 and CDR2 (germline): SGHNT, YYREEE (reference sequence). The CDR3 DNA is TGTGCCAGCAGCTTGGCCCAGACTCGATCAACCTCGGAGCAGTTCTTC. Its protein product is CASSLAQTRSTSEQFF.

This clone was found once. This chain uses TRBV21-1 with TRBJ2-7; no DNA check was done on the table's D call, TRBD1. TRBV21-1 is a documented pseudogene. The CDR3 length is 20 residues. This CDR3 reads CASSNGGEGQGAPVSYEQYF. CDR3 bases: TGTGCCAGCAGCAATGGCGGGGAGGGACAGGGGGCACCCGTCTCCTACGAGCAGTACTTC.

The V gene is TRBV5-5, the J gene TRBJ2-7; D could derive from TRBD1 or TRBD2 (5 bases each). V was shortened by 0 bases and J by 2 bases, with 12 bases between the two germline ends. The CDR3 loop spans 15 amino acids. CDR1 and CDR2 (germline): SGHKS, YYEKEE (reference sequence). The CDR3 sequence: CASSLVFMGAYEQYF. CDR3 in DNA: TGTGCCAGCAGCTTGGTTTTCATGGGGGCCTACGAGCAGTACTTC.

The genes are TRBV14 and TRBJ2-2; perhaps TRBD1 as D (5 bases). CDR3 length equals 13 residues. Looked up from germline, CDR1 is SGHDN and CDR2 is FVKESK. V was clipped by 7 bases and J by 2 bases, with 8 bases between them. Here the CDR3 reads CASKGSNTGELFF. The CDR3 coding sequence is TGTGCCAGCAAGGGGTCTAACACCGGGGAGCTGTTTTTT.

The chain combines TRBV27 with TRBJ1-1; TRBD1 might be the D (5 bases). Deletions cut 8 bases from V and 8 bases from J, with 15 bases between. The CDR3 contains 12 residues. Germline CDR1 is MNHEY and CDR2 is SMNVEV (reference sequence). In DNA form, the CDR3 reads TGTGCCAGCTGGACACCGCCTAAAGAAGCTTTCTTT. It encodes CASWTPPKEAFF.

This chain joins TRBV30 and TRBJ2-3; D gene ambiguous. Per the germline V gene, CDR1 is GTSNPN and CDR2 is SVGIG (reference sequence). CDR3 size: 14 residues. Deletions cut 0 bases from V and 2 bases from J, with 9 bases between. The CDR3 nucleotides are TGTGCCTGGAGTGTAAATCTTAACACAGATACGCAGTATTTT. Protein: CAWSVNLNTDTQYF.

CDR3 sequence reads: CASSILQGEQPQHF. Here the CDR3 DNA reads TGCGCCAGCAGCATACTACAGGGGGAACAGCCCCAGCATTTT. The gene calls are TRBV5-1 and TRBJ1-5; 8 bases are a match to TRBD1. Trimming cost V 4 bases and J 7 bases; bases outside gene matches: 7. This CDR3 spans 14 amino acids. Germline V gene sequence: CDR1 SGHRS, CDR2 YFSETQ.

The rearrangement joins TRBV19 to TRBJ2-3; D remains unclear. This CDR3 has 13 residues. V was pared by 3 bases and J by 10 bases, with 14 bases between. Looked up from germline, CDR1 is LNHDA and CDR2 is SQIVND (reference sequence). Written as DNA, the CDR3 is TGTGCCAGTAGTATCGGGCAGTCTAAGGCGCAGTATTTT. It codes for CASSIGQSKAQYF.

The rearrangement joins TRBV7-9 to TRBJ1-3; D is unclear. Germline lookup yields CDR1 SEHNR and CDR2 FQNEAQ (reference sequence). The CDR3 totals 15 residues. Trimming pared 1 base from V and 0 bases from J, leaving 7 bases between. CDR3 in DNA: TGTGCCAGCAGCTTAGACTGGGGCTCTGGAAACACCATATATTTT. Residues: CASSLDWGSGNTIYF. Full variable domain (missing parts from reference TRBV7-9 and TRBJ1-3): DTGVSQNPRHKITKRGQNVTFRCDPISEHNRLYWYRQTLGQGPEFLTYFQNEAQLEKSRLLSDRFSAERPKGSFSTLEIQRTEQGDSAMYLCASSLDWGSGNTIYFGEGSWLTVV.

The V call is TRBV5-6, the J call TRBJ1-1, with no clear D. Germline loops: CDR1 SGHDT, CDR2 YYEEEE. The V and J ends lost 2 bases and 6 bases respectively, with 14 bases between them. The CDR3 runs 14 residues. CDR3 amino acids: CASSFLSKVPEAFF. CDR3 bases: TGTGCCAGCAGCTTTCTCAGTAAAGTTCCTGAAGCTTTCTTT. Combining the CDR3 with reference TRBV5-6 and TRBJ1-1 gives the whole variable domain DAGVTQSPTHLIKTRGQQVTLRCSPKSGHDTVSWYQQALGQGPQFIFQYYEEEERQRGNFPDRFSGHQFPNYSSELNVNALLLGDSALYLCASSFLSKVPEAFFGQGTRLTVV.

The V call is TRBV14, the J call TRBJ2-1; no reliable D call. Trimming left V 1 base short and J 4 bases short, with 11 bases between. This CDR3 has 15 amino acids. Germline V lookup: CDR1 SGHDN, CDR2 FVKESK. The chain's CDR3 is CASSQGSWVYNEQFF. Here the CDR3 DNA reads TGTGCCAGCAGCCAAGGGTCTTGGGTGTACAATGAGCAGTTCTTC.

CDR3: CASSLVLGVQADTEAFF. For the CDR3, the DNA is TGTGCCAGCAGCTTAGTATTAGGGGTCCAAGCGGACACTGAAGCTTTCTTT. This chain uses TRBV7-9 with TRBJ1-1; a possible D gene is TRBD1 (5 bases). The length of the CDR3 is 17 residues. From germline, CDR1 is SEHNR and CDR2 FQNEAQ (reference sequence). V gave up 1 base and J gave up 3 bases, with 18 bases separating them.

CDR3 DNA sequence: TGTGCCAGCAGCTTATCGGAAGACAATACGCAGTATTTT. Amino acids: CASSLSEDNTQYF. This chain links TRBV7-6 with TRBJ2-3; D gene ambiguous. CDR1 SGHVS and CDR2 FNYEAQ come from the germline V gene. This CDR3 region has 13 residues. Trimming stripped 2 bases from V and 7 bases from J, with 10 bases between.

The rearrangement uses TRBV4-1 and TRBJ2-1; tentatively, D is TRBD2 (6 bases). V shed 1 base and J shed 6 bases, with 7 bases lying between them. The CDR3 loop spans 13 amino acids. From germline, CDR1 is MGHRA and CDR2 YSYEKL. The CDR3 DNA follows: TGCGCCAGCAGCCAAGTGGGGGGCAATGAGCAGTTCTTC. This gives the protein CASSQVGGNEQFF.

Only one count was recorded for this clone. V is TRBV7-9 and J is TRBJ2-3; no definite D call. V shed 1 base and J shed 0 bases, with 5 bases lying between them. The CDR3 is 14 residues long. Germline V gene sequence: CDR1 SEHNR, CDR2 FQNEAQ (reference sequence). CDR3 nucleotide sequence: TGTGCCAGCAGCTTAGATCACAGCACAGATACGCAGTATTTT. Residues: CASSLDHSTDTQYF.

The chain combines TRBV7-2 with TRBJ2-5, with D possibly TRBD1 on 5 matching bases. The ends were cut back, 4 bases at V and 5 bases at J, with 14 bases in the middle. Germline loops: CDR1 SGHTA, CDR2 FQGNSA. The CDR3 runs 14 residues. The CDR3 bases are TGTGCCAGCAGCTCACGGCAGGGTACGGAGACCCAGTACTTC. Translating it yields CASSSRQGTETQYF.

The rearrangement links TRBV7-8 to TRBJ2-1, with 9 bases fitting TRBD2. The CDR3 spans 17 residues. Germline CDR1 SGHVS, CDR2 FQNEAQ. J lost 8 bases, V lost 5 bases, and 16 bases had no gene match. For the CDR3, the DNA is TGTGCCAGCAGCCCCTATCCCGGCGGGAGGGTTCGGGATGAGCAGTTCTTC. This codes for CASSPYPGGRVRDEQFF.

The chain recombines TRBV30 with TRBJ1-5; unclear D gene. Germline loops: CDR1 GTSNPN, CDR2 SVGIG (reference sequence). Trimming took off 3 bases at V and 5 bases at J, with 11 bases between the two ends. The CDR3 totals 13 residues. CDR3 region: CAWSRPPHQPQHF. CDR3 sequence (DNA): TGTGCCTGGAGCCGTCCCCCTCATCAGCCCCAGCATTTT.

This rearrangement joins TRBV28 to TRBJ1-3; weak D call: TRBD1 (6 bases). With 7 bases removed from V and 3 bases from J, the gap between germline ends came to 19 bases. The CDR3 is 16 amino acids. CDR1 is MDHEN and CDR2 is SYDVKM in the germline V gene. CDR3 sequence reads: CASTHDGGVGGNTIYF. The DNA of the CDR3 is TGTGCCAGCACCCATGACGGGGGCGTAGGTGGAAACACCATATATTTT.

CDR3 bases: TGCAGTGCATTACGGGCGAATGAGCAGTTCTTC. Translated, it gives CSALRANEQFF. The chain uses TRBV20-1 and TRBJ2-1; unclear D gene. The V gene lost 6 bases and the J gene lost 7 bases, with 10 bases spanning the gap. The CDR3 is made up of 11 amino acids. CDR1 is DFQATT and CDR2 is SNEGSKA in the germline V gene (reference sequence).

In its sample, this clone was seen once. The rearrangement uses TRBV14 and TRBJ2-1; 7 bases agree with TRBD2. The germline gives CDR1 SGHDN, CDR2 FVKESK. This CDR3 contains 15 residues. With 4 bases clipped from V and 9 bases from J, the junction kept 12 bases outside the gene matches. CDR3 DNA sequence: TGTGCCAGCAGCCCGGGCCCCGGGTGGGGGGGTGAGCAGTTCTTC. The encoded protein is CASSPGPGWGGEQFF.

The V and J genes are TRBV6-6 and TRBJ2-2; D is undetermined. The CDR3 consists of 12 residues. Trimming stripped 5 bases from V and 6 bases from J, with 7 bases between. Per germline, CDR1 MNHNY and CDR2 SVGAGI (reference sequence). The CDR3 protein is CASSLGSGELFF. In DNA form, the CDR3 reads TGTGCCAGCAGTCTGGGATCCGGGGAGCTGTTTTTT.

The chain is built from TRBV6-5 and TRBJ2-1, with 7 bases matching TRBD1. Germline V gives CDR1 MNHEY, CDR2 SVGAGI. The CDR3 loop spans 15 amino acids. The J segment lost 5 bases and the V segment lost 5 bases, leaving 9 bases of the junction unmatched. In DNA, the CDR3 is TGTGCCAGCAGTGCGGACAGGCGACCCCACAATGAGCAGTTCTTC. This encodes CASSADRRPHNEQFF.

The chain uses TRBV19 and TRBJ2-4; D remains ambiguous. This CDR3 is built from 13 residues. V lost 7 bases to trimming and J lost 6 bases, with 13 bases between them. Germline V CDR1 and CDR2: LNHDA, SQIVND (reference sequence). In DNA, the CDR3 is TGTGCCAGTATGCCCCCGGAAGGAAACATTCAGTACTTC. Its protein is CASMPPEGNIQYF.

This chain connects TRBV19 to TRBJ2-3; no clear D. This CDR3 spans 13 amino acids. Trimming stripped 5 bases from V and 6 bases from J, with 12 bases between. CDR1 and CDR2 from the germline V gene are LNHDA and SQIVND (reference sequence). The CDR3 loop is CASSLLRGDTQYF. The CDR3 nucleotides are TGTGCCAGTAGTCTACTTCGTGGGGATACGCAGTATTTT. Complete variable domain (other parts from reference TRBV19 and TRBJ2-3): DGGITQSPKYLFRKEGQNVTLSCEQNLNHDAMYWYRQDPGQGLRLIYYSQIVNDFQKGDIAEGYSVSREKKESFPLTVTSAQKNPTAFYLCASSLLRGDTQYFGPGTRLTVL.

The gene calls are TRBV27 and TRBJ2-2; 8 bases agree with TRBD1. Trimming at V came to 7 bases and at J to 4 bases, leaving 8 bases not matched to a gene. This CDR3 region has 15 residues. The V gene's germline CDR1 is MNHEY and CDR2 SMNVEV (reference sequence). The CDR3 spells CASTPDRGSTGELFF. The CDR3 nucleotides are TGTGCCAGCACTCCAGACAGGGGCAGCACCGGGGAGCTGTTTTTT.

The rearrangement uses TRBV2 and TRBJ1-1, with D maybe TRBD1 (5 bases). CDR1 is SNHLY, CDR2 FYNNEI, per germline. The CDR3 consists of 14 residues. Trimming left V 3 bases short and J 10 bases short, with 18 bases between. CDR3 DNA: TGTGCCAGCAGTGATAGGACAATTAAAAAGCGAGCTTTCTTT. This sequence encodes CASSDRTIKKRAFF. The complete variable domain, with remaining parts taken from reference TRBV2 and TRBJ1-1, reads EPEVTQTPSHQVTQMGQEVILRCVPISNHLYFYWYRQILGQKVEFLVSFYNNEISEKSEIFDDQFSVERPDGSNFTLKIRSTKLEDSAMYFCASSDRTIKKRAFFGQGTRLTVV.